This TCR beta chain was identified during a study of human T cells and chemical hapten exposure. Overall study context: Per-sample TCR yield variation was attributed mainly to small pooled library volume differences.

Study-wide findings and caveats: Once DPC sensitization occurred, TCRs above 1 in 1000 frequency showed no change.

The library put unique molecular identifiers onto individual cDNA molecules. Via MiXCR, TCRdb re-called the 5' RACE reads, giving one row per CDR3 protein. The sample contains under 150,000 distinct CDR3 sequences, 15% to 20% of which appear only once. The authors extracted total RNA from unfractionated whole blood. The length of the CDR3 is 14 residues. The germline CDR1 and CDR2 sequences are MDHEN and SYDVKM. After removal of 6 bases from V and 2 bases from J, the junction contained 4 bases not matched to a gene. On this clonotype itself: Its antigen is unknown.

This rearrangement joins TRBV28 to TRBJ2-3, with 8 positions matching TRBD1. The clonotype comes from a human donor in good health. CDR3 coding DNA: TGTGCCAGCAGCACAGGGGGAGCCACAGATACGCAGTATTTT. It specifies CASSTGGATDTQYF. The complete variable domain, with remaining parts taken from reference TRBV28 and TRBJ2-3, reads DVKVTQSSRYLVKRTGEKVFLECVQDMDHENMFWYRQDPGLGLRLIYFSYDVKMKEKGDIPEGYSVSREKKERFSLILESASTNQTSMYLCASSTGGATDTQYFGPGTRLTVL.